The T cell receptor (beta chain) described here comes from a study of T cell changes during pregnancy in multiple sclerosis (dated by TCRdb to 2018 to 2020). A note on the overall study: The study examined how the T cell repertoire changed over the course of pregnancy in women with multiple sclerosis.

To prepare the library, the immunoSEQ multiplex PCR assay was applied. TCRdb carries this immuneACCESS record with in-frame sequences only. Its versions omit some clonotypes, under half of them owing to an unresolved V gene in the studies checked, with the rest unexplained. In this sample the table shows some 97,000 clones, around nine tenths of which occur a single time. Approximately 1.2% of the sample lies in the top ten. About this clone: Its antigen is unknown. No per-base quality is available; no much larger clone lies one base away.

The sequenced sample was peripheral blood, obtained in the second trimester of pregnancy. The sequence was collected from a female donor with multiple sclerosis, enrolled in a pregnancy study.

Read as DNA, the sequence is TGTGCCAGCAGCTTGACAGGGACCTCCTACAATGAGCAGTTCTTC. It specifies CASSLTGTSYNEQFF. The V and J genes are TRBV5-4 and TRBJ2-1; D gene: possibly TRBD1, on 6 matching bases. In the germline V gene (reference sequence), CDR1 corresponds to SGHNT and CDR2 to YYREEE. Including the terminal cysteine and phenylalanine, the CDR3 comprises 15 residues. The retained sequence is limited to the CDR3, 45 bases, with the frame set at the first base. V was cut back by 1 base and J by 0 bases, leaving a gap of 8 bases between them.